This T cell receptor (beta chain) was identified in a study of tumor T cells in aggressive B-cell lymphoma. Measured with immunoSEQ multiplex PCR; TCRdb has only the in-frame clones, and not every one. The sample lists 800 to 1,100 clones, almost 80% occurring once. The sequenced material came from tumor tissue. This TCR was recovered from an adult with diffuse large B cell lymphoma.

CDR3 loop: CASSLNGGGTDTQYF. CDR3 in DNA: TGTGCCAGCAGCTTAAACGGGGGAGGCACAGATACGCAGTATTTT. The J gene is TRBJ2-3, the V gene TRBV7-2, with a possible D match to TRBD2 (6 bases). The germline V and J ends were trimmed by 2 bases and 1 base, with 10 bases remaining between them. The CDR3 totals 15 residues. Germline loops: CDR1 SGHTA, CDR2 FQGNSA.